This T cell receptor (beta chain) was captured by sequencing in a study of human T cells and chemical hapten exposure (dated by TCRdb to 2020 to 2023). Regarding the study in general: For sensitization, 2% DPC in acetone was applied to a roughly 2 cm by roughly 2 cm area of upper inner arm skin. Throughout the roughly 23-week study period, patients were also given weekly therapeutic DPC doses on the scalp. Patch testing was performed on the upper back with Finn chambers containing 0.01% DPC, and the patch tests were scored after 6 days according to International Contact Dermatitis Research Group standards. Alopecia areata with under or over 50% scalp involvement, alopecia totalis and alopecia universalis were represented in the patient cohort, which was mostly female. The libraries were sequenced as a pool, and the TCR yield per sample differed mostly because of small variations in library volumes within the pool. Peripheral blood TCR repertoire changes were tracked in vivo in alopecia patients during primary and secondary sensitization to the hapten diphenylcyclopropenone (DPC). Patient blood was sampled pre-sensitization (week 0) and at 2, 6 and about 24 weeks after DPC sensitization. Roughly 30 alopecia patients gave blood for TCR sequencing at one to four time points (pre-sensitization, 2, 6 and 24 weeks).

Libraries came from RACE. Sequencing took place on a NextSeq 500. During library preparation, unique molecular identifiers were attached to individual cDNA molecules so that TCRs could be counted in a quantitative, reproducible way. Each blood RNA sample was used to sequence both TCR alpha and TCR beta chains. Under the source paper's analysis protocol: Samples had a median of roughly 98,000 TCRs, with a range from roughly 23,224 to 700,000. V, J and CDR3 annotation of the TCR reads was carried out using the Decombinator software suite. For the PS versus PT1 abundance plots, all samples were subsampled to the same number of TCRs (28,000). Expanded TCRs were defined as absent before sensitization and observed at least eight times at the 2-week time point. TCRdb cleaned the public reads at Q25 with fastp, built clones with MiXCR and kept in-frame beta chains. Rows are combined by CDR3 protein, so each entry shows the most common genes and DNA. TCRdb, not the original authors, processed these V and J calls. The sample table contains a few hundred thousand distinct CDR3 sequences; only one count was recorded for roughly 6% of them. The ten biggest clones cover more than 8% of the sample.

The time point tag for this specimen amounts to: pre-sensitization, week 0. Interpreted using the paper, the treatment or condition label stands for: therapeutic diphenylcyclopropenone sensitization with weekly scalp DPC. Blood at each patch-test visit was drawn before the patch test was applied. Patients were considered eligible if aged 18 to 70, diagnosed with alopecia and deemed suitable for DPC therapy, and patients were excluded if pregnant. Unfractionated whole blood was collected in Tempus Blood RNA tubes, and total RNA was extracted from that blood. This clonotype occurred a few times. Its antigen is unknown. Base qualities are not at hand, and no much larger clone is one base apart. V is clipped by 5 bases and J by 5 bases, and the sequence between their germline boundaries is 8 bases long. The CDR3 covers 11 residues, taking in both the cysteine and the phenylalanine. The retained sequence is limited to the CDR3, 33 bases, with the frame set at the first base. CDR1 is given as DFQATT and CDR2 as SNEGSKA, both from the germline V gene (reference sequence).

Overall study results and their limits: Expanded TCRs formed significantly more large CDR3 similarity clusters than pre-sensitization or healthy control sets, consistent with antigen-driven responses. A positive correlation was found between the number of PT1 expanded TCRs and patch test score, with significance reached at thresholds 8, 16 and 32 but not 4. Repeated subsampling changed both the strength of the expansion versus patch-test correlation and the threshold at which the correlation became significant. Alopecia, a presumed autoimmune disease, was present in all patients, so the immune response of the patients might differ from that of healthy individuals. No change with DPC sensitization was found in the number of TCRs above 1 in 1000 frequency, and no evidence of global repertoire structure alterations was found.

The chain is assembled from TRBV20-1 and TRBJ2-3, with the D gene not confidently named. Sequencing used whole blood, obtained in connection with sensitization to the hapten diphenylcyclopropenone (DPC). This receptor was identified in a woman aged 18 to 35 with alopecia areata. Some clones in this sample may be carry-over from other donors' samples. The DNA is TGCAGTGCTCCGGTGGTAGATACGCAGTATTTT. It translates to CSAPVVDTQYF.